This TCR beta chain comes out of a study of T cells in Graves' hyperthyroidism and ophthalmopathy. TCR beta CDR3 sequences were amplified from RNA transcripts. The TCR CDR3 first-round RT-PCR relied on the HTBI primer set. TCRdb analysed the multiplex PCR reads with MiXCR anew, one entry per CDR3 protein. The profile covers 550,000 to 800,000 distinct CDR3 sequences, with around a sixth appearing a single time and less than 20% taken by the ten largest. This clonotype has at least ten counts. The V end lost 2 bases, the J end lost 1 base, and 13 bases lay between the germline ends. The CDR3 consists of 16 residues. In germline, CDR1 is SNHLY, CDR2 FYNNEI.

The clonotype was recovered from a man aged 50-60 years with Graves' hyperthyroidism. The V and J genes are TRBV2 and TRBJ2-3, with D possibly being TRBD1 (5 bases). Sequenced input: blood. The CDR3 sequence is CASSEPTVLGTDTQYF. The CDR3 DNA follows: TGTGCCAGCAGTGAACCGACAGTCTTGGGCACAGATACGCAGTATTTT.